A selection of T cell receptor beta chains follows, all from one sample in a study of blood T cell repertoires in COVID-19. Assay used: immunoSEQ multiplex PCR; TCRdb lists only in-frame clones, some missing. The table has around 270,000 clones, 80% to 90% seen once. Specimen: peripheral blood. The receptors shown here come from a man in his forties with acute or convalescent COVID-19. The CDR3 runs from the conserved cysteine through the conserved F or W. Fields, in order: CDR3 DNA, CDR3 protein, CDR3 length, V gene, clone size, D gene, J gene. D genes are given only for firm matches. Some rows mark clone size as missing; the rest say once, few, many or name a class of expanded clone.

CDR3nt: TGTGCCACCAGCAGAGACCCCAGGGCCTCACCCCTCCACTTT; CDR3aa: CATSRDPRASPLHF; len: 14; v_gene: TRBV15; abundance: -; d_gene: -; j_gene: TRBJ1-6
CDR3nt: TGTGCCAGCAGCTTGGTGGAGGGGGCAAGAGAAGGCTACACCTTC; CDR3aa: CASSLVEGAREGYTF; len: 15; v_gene: TRBV5-6; abundance: -; d_gene: TRBD1; j_gene: TRBJ1-2
CDR3nt: TGTGCCAGCAGCCAACTTCCGGGACTGTCGATAGATACGCAGTATTTT; CDR3aa: CASSQLPGLSIDTQYF; len: 16; v_gene: TRBV14; abundance: -; d_gene: -; j_gene: TRBJ2-3
CDR3nt: TGTGCCAGTAGTGGGACAGGGTACAATGGCTACACCTTC; CDR3aa: CASSGTGYNGYTF; len: 13; v_gene: TRBV19; abundance: -; d_gene: TRBD1; j_gene: TRBJ1-2
CDR3nt: TGTGCCAGCAGCGTTGGACAGTATACAATGGCGCAGTTCTTC; CDR3aa: CASSVGQYTMAQFF; len: 14; v_gene: TRBV11-2; abundance: few; d_gene: -; j_gene: TRBJ2-1
CDR3nt: TGTGCCAGCAGCCCCGACTCTAACTATGGCTACACCTTC; CDR3aa: CASSPDSNYGYTF; len: 13; v_gene: TRBV5-4; abundance: -; d_gene: -; j_gene: TRBJ1-2
CDR3nt: TGTGCCAGCAGCGGATACAGGGGTGGTCAGCCCCAGCATTTT; CDR3aa: CASSGYRGGQPQHF; len: 14; v_gene: TRBV7-8; abundance: -; d_gene: TRBD1; j_gene: TRBJ1-5
CDR3nt: TGTGCCTGGAGTTTACAGGGGATTCGCACCTTC; CDR3aa: CAWSLQGIRTF; len: 11; v_gene: TRBV30; abundance: -; d_gene: TRBD1; j_gene: TRBJ1-2
CDR3nt: TGTGCCAGCAGTTTGGCCAGGGCAGGGTCACCCCTCCACTTT; CDR3aa: CASSLARAGSPLHF; len: 14; v_gene: TRBV27; abundance: -; d_gene: -; j_gene: TRBJ1-6
CDR3nt: TGTGCCAGCAGTTTCGGTGGAAACACCATATATTTT; CDR3aa: CASSFGGNTIYF; len: 12; v_gene: TRBV12-3/TRBV12-4; abundance: -; d_gene: -; j_gene: TRBJ1-3
CDR3nt: TGTGCCAGCAGCCACCGACTAGCGGGGGACACCGGGGAGCTGTTTTTT; CDR3aa: CASSHRLAGDTGELFF; len: 16; v_gene: TRBV4-2; abundance: -; d_gene: TRBD2; j_gene: TRBJ2-2
CDR3nt: TGCGCCAGCAGCCAGACACATAGCAATCAGCCCCAGCATTTT; CDR3aa: CASSQTHSNQPQHF; len: 14; v_gene: TRBV4-1; abundance: once; d_gene: -; j_gene: TRBJ1-5
CDR3nt: TGTGCCAGCAGCTCCCGCGGTGCCGGCAATGAGCAGTTCTTC; CDR3aa: CASSSRGAGNEQFF; len: 14; v_gene: TRBV5-4; abundance: once; d_gene: -; j_gene: TRBJ2-1
CDR3nt: TGTGCCAGTAGTATAGCCCCGGGACTCCCTGGCACAGATACGCAGTATTTT; CDR3aa: CASSIAPGLPGTDTQYF; len: 17; v_gene: TRBV19; abundance: -; d_gene: -; j_gene: TRBJ2-3
CDR3nt: TGTGCCAGCAGTCAAGGGGGTAGCAATCAGCCCCAGCATTTT; CDR3aa: CASSQGGSNQPQHF; len: 14; v_gene: TRBV27; abundance: -; d_gene: -; j_gene: TRBJ1-5
CDR3nt: TGTGCCAGCAGCAAAGCGGGGACAGCGACGTCCTCCTACGAGCAGTACTTC; CDR3aa: CASSKAGTATSSYEQYF; len: 17; v_gene: TRBV21-1; abundance: -; d_gene: -; j_gene: TRBJ2-7
CDR3nt: TGTGCCAGTAGTATTTCGCAGTCCGGCTACACCTTC; CDR3aa: CASSISQSGYTF; len: 12; v_gene: TRBV19; abundance: once; d_gene: -; j_gene: TRBJ1-2
CDR3nt: TGCGCCAGCAGCTTGGGACTAGTCCACACCGGGGAGCTGTTTTTT; CDR3aa: CASSLGLVHTGELFF; len: 15; v_gene: TRBV5-1; abundance: few; d_gene: -; j_gene: TRBJ2-2
CDR3nt: TGTGCCAGCAGTGAAGGGTCTGCAGGGAGGGCGAACACTGAAGCTTTCTTT; CDR3aa: CASSEGSAGRANTEAFF; len: 17; v_gene: TRBV25-1; abundance: -; d_gene: -; j_gene: TRBJ1-1
CDR3nt: TGTGCCAGCCCCCACCAGGGGAAGAGCACAGATACGCAGTATTTT; CDR3aa: CASPHQGKSTDTQYF; len: 15; v_gene: TRBV21-1; abundance: -; d_gene: -; j_gene: TRBJ2-3
CDR3nt: TGCAGCGTTGAAAGGGTGACAGGATTCACCGGGGAGCTGTTTTTT; CDR3aa: CSVERVTGFTGELFF; len: 15; v_gene: TRBV29-1; abundance: once; d_gene: -; j_gene: TRBJ2-2
CDR3nt: TGTGCCAGCTTCAATCGCAGGACAAACACTGAAGCTTTCTTT; CDR3aa: CASFNRRTNTEAFF; len: 14; v_gene: TRBV6-6; abundance: once; d_gene: -; j_gene: TRBJ1-1
CDR3nt: TGTGCCAGCAGTTCTCTTCGTGGGGGGACAGATACGCAGTATTTT; CDR3aa: CASSSLRGGTDTQYF; len: 15; v_gene: TRBV6-5; abundance: -; d_gene: -; j_gene: TRBJ2-3
CDR3nt: TGTGCCAGCAGCCTGGCGGGACAGGTAGGGGTAGGGCAGTACTTC; CDR3aa: CASSLAGQVGVGQYF; len: 15; v_gene: TRBV9; abundance: -; d_gene: TRBD1; j_gene: TRBJ2-7
CDR3nt: TGTGCCAGCAGCCAGTACGAGACTACCGGGGAGCTGTTTTTT; CDR3aa: CASSQYETTGELFF; len: 14; v_gene: TRBV3-1/TRBV3-2; abundance: -; d_gene: -; j_gene: TRBJ2-2
CDR3nt: TGTGCCAGTAGTACTGGACAGATAACTAATGGCTACACCTTC; CDR3aa: CASSTGQITNGYTF; len: 14; v_gene: TRBV19; abundance: -; d_gene: -; j_gene: TRBJ1-2
CDR3nt: TGTGCCAGCCGTCAGCGAATATTCAATGAAAAACTGTTTTTT; CDR3aa: CASRQRIFNEKLFF; len: 14; v_gene: TRBV5-5; abundance: few; d_gene: -; j_gene: TRBJ1-4
CDR3nt: TGTGCCAGCAGCGTCAGAAGGTTGCCTAGCTACAATGAGCAGTTCTTC; CDR3aa: CASSVRRLPSYNEQFF; len: 16; v_gene: TRBV9; abundance: -; d_gene: -; j_gene: TRBJ2-1
CDR3nt: TGCAGCGTTCAAGCTAGGACAGTCTACGAGCAGTACTTC; CDR3aa: CSVQARTVYEQYF; len: 13; v_gene: TRBV29-1; abundance: few; d_gene: -; j_gene: TRBJ2-7
CDR3nt: TGTGCCAGCAGCCGCGGCCATCCGGAGCAGTTCTTC; CDR3aa: CASSRGHPEQFF; len: 12; v_gene: TRBV7-9; abundance: -; d_gene: -; j_gene: TRBJ2-1
CDR3nt: TGCAGTGCGGGGCTAGATCTGTTCTTC; CDR3aa: CSAGLDLFF; len: 9; v_gene: TRBV20-1; abundance: -; d_gene: -; j_gene: TRBJ2-1
CDR3nt: TGTGCCAGTGGAGACCCTGACGGGTATGGCTACACCTTC; CDR3aa: CASGDPDGYGYTF; len: 13; v_gene: TRBV19; abundance: -; d_gene: -; j_gene: TRBJ1-2
CDR3nt: TGTGCCAGCAGCTCCCTTCGGGACATGTTTAATGAAAAACTGTTTTTT; CDR3aa: CASSSLRDMFNEKLFF; len: 16; v_gene: TRBV5-6; abundance: -; d_gene: -; j_gene: TRBJ1-4
CDR3nt: TGTGCCACCAGTGATCCCGGACTAGCGGGGGGCCATGAGCAGTTCTTC; CDR3aa: CATSDPGLAGGHEQFF; len: 16; v_gene: TRBV24-1; abundance: -; d_gene: TRBD2; j_gene: TRBJ2-1
CDR3nt: TGTGCCAGCAGCCAAGATCTACAGGCCAGCTATGGCTACACCTTC; CDR3aa: CASSQDLQASYGYTF; len: 15; v_gene: TRBV4-2; abundance: -; d_gene: -; j_gene: TRBJ1-2
CDR3nt: TGCGCCAGCAGCCGTGGGGAGGCCAAAAACATTCAGTACTTC; CDR3aa: CASSRGEAKNIQYF; len: 14; v_gene: TRBV5-1; abundance: -; d_gene: -; j_gene: TRBJ2-4
CDR3nt: TGCGCCAGCAGCCTGCCACACACAGGGGACACCGGGGAGCTGTTTTTT; CDR3aa: CASSLPHTGDTGELFF; len: 16; v_gene: TRBV5-1; abundance: -; d_gene: TRBD1; j_gene: TRBJ2-2
CDR3nt: TGTGCCAGCAGCTTAGCTAACACTGAAGCTTTCTTT; CDR3aa: CASSLANTEAFF; len: 12; v_gene: TRBV11-2; abundance: -; d_gene: -; j_gene: TRBJ1-1
CDR3nt: TGCGCCAGCAGCTTAGGGACAGGGGGAAACACCATATATTTT; CDR3aa: CASSLGTGGNTIYF; len: 14; v_gene: TRBV5-1; abundance: -; d_gene: TRBD1; j_gene: TRBJ1-3
CDR3nt: TGTGCCACCAGTGATCCACCGGGACAGGGGAACACCGGGGAGCTGTTTTTT; CDR3aa: CATSDPPGQGNTGELFF; len: 17; v_gene: TRBV24-1; abundance: -; d_gene: TRBD1; j_gene: TRBJ2-2
CDR3nt: TGTGCCATCAGTGGGGACAGGTACAATGAGCAGTTCTTC; CDR3aa: CAISGDRYNEQFF; len: 13; v_gene: TRBV10-3; abundance: -; d_gene: TRBD1; j_gene: TRBJ2-1
CDR3nt: TGTGCCAGTAGTATAGAGAGCAGGGCTAGTGGCTACACCTTC; CDR3aa: CASSIESRASGYTF; len: 14; v_gene: TRBV19; abundance: -; d_gene: -; j_gene: TRBJ1-2